The table lists the clone carrying this T cell receptor beta chain with a few counts. Its specificity is not known. The sample belongs to a study of T cell repertoires in cytomegalovirus infection. About the research overall: Selection of CMV epitopes for the study included recently identified HLA-C-restricted and well-studied HLA-B-restricted ones.

Study-level findings and limits: Ex vivo responses were dominated by HLA-C-restricted CMV-specific TCR beta clonotypes.

CDR3 length equals 16 residues. Germline CDR1 SGDLS, CDR2 YYNGEE. V was clipped by 4 bases and J by 6 bases; unmatched bases: 13. TCRdb ran MiXCR on the reads and lists one entry per CDR3 protein. The sample consists of roughly 150,000 distinct CDR3 sequences, about 31% of them appearing once. The chain is built from TRBV9 and TRBJ1-5; 7 bases are shared with TRBD1. Here the sequenced sample was CD8+ T cells from cultured PBMCs, taken from culture after CMV antigen stimulation. The receptor's source is a human donor in good health (CMV status not recorded). Some clones in this sample may be carry-over from other donors' samples. This chain's CDR3 is CASSPGGAGRTQPQHF. As DNA, the CDR3 is TGTGCCAGCAGCCCAGGGGGGGCAGGTCGGACTCAGCCCCAGCATTTT.